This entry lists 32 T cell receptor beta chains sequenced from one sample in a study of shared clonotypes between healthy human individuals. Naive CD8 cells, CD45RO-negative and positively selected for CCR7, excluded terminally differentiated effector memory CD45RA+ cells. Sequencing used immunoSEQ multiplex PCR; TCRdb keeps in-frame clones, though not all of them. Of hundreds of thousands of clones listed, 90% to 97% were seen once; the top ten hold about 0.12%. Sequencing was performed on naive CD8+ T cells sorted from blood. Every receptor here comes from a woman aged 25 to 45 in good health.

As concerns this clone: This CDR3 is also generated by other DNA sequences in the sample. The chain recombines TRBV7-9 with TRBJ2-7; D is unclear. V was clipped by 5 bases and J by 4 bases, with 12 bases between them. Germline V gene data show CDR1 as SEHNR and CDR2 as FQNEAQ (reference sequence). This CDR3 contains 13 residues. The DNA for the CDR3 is TGTGCCAGCAGCCTAGGAACAAATTACGAGCAGTACTTC. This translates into CASSLGTNYEQYF.

The CDR3: CASSFRDTAYNEQFF. CDR3 bases: TGTGCCAGCAGCTTTCGGGATACCGCCTACAATGAGCAGTTCTTC. The chain employs TRBV11-3 and TRBJ2-1, with D tentatively TRBD2 (5 bases). There are 15 residues in the CDR3. CDR1 and CDR2 (germline): SGHNT, YENEEA. Trimming removed 3 bases at V and 2 bases at J, with 11 bases between.

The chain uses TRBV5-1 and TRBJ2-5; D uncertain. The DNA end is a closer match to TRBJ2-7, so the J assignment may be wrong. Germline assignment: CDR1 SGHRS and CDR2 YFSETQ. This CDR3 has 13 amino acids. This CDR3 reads CASSLDSGHEQYF. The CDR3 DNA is TGCGCCAGCAGCTTGGATTCCGGACACGAGCAGTACTTC.

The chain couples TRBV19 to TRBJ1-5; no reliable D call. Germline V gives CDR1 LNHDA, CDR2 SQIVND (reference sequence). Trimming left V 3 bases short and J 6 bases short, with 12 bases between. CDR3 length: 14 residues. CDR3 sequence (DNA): TGTGCCAGTAGTATCTGGGATTCGGGTCAGCCCCAGCATTTT. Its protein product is CASSIWDSGQPQHF.

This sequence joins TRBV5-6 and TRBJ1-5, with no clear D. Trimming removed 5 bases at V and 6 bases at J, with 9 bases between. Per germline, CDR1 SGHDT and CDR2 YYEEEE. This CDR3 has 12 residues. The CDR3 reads CASSRGSQPQHF. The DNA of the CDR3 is TGTGCCAGCAGTCGGGGATCTCAGCCCCAGCATTTT.

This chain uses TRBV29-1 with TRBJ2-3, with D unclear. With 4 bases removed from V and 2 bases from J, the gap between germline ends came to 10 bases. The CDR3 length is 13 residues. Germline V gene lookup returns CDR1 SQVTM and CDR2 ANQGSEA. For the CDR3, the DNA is TGCAGCGTTGTCCCACTTGACACAGATACGCAGTATTTT. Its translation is CSVVPLDTDTQYF.

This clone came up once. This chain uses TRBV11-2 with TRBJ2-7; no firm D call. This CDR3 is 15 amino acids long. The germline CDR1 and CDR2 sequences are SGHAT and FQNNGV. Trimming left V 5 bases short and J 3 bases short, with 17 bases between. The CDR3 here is CASSLTSLMNYEQYF. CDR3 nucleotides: TGTGCCAGCAGCCTGACGTCACTCATGAACTACGAGCAGTACTTC. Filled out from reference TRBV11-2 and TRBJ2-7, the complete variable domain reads EAGVAQSPRYKIIEKRQSVAFWCNPISGHATLYWYQQILGQGPKLLIQFQNNGVVDDSQLPKDRFSAERLKGVDSTLKIQPAKLEDSAVYLCASSLTSLMNYEQYFGPGTRLTVT.

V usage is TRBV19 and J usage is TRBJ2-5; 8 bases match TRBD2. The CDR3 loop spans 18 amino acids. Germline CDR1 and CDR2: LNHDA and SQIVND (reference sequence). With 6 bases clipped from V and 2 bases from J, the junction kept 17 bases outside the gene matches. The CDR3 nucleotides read TGTGCCAGTAGACGCTGGGTTGGAGGAGCGGGAGCGCAAGAGACCCAGTACTTC. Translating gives CASRRWVGGAGAQETQYF.

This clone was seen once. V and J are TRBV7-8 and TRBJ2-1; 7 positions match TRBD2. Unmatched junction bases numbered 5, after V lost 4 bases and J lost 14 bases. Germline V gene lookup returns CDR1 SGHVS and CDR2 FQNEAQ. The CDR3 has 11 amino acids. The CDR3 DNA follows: TGTGCCAGCAGCTATGGTGGGGGGGAGTTCTTC. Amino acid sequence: CASSYGGGEFF.

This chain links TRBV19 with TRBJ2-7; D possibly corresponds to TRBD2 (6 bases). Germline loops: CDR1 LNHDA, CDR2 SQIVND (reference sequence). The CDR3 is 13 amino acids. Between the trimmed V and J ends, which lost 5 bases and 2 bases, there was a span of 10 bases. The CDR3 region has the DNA TGTGCCAGTAGTCACCCGGGGGCCTACGAGCAGTACTTC. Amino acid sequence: CASSHPGAYEQYF.

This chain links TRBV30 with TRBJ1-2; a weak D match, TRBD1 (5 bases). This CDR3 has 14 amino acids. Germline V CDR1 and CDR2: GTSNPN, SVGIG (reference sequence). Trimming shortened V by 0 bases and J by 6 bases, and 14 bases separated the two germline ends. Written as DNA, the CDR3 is TGTGCCTGGAGTGTACTAGGGGCGGCCCATGGCTACACCTTC. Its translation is CAWSVLGAAHGYTF. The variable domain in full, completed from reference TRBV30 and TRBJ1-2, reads SQTIHQWPATLVQPVGSPLSLECTVEGTSNPNLYWYRQAAGRGLQLLFYSVGIGQISSEVPQNLSASRPQDRQFILSSKKLLLSDSGFYLCAWSVLGAAHGYTFGSGTRLTVV.

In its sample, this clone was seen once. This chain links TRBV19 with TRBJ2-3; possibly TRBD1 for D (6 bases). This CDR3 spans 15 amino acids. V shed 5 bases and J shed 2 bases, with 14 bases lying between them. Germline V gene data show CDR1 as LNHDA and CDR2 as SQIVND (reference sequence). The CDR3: CASSPSDSPTDTQYF. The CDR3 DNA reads TGTGCCAGTAGTCCCTCGGACAGCCCCACAGATACGCAGTATTTT. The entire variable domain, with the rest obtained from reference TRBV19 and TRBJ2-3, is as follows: DGGITQSPKYLFRKEGQNVTLSCEQNLNHDAMYWYRQDPGQGLRLIYYSQIVNDFQKGDIAEGYSVSREKKESFPLTVTSAQKNPTAFYLCASSPSDSPTDTQYFGPGTRLTVL.

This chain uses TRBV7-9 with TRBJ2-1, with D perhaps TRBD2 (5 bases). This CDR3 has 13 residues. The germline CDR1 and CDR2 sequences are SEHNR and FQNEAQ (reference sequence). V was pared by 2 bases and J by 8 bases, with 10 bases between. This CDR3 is CASSLWGVHEQFF. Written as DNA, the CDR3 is TGTGCCAGCAGCTTATGGGGAGTCCATGAGCAGTTCTTC.

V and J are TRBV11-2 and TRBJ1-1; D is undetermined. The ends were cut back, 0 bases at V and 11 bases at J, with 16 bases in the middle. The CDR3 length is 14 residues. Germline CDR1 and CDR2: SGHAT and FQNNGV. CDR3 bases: TGTGCCAGCAGCTTAGATCCCCTCTCTCTGGAGGCTTTCTTT. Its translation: CASSLDPLSLEAFF. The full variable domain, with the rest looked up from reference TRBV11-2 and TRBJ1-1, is EAGVAQSPRYKIIEKRQSVAFWCNPISGHATLYWYQQILGQGPKLLIQFQNNGVVDDSQLPKDRFSAERLKGVDSTLKIQPAKLEDSAVYLCASSLDPLSLEAFFGQGTRLTVV.

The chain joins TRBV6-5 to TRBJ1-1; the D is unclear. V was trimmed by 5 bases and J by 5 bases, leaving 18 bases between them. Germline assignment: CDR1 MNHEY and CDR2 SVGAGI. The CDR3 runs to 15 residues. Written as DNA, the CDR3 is TGTGCCAGCAGTAGACCCGTGGATCGTGGGACTGAAGCTTTCTTT. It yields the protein CASSRPVDRGTEAFF.

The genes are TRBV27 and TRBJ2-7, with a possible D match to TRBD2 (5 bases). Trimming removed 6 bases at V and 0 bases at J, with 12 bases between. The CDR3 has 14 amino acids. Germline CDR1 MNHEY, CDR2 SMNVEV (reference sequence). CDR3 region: CASRHVGSSYEQYF. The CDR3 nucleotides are TGTGCCAGCAGGCACGTTGGGAGCTCCTACGAGCAGTACTTC.

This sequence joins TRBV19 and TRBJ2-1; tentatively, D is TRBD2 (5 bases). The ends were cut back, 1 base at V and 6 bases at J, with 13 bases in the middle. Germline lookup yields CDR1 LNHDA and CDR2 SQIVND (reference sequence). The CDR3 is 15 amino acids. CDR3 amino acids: CASSIVAGTGNEQFF. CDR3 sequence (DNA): TGTGCCAGTAGTATAGTCGCGGGCACGGGCAATGAGCAGTTCTTC. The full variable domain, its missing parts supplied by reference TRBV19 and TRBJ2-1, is DGGITQSPKYLFRKEGQNVTLSCEQNLNHDAMYWYRQDPGQGLRLIYYSQIVNDFQKGDIAEGYSVSREKKESFPLTVTSAQKNPTAFYLCASSIVAGTGNEQFFGPGTRLTVL.

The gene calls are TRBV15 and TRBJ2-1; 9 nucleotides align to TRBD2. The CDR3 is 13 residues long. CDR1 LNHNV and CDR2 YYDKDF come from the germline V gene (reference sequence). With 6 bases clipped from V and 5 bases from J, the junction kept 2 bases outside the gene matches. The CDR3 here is CATRAGGNNEQFF. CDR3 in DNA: TGTGCCACCAGAGCGGGAGGAAACAATGAGCAGTTCTTC.

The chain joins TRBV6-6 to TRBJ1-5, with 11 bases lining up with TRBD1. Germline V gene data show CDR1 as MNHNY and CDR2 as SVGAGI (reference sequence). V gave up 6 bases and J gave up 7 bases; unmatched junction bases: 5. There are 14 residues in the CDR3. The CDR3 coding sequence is TGTGCCAGCAGCCGGGACAGGGGGGACCAGCCCCAGCATTTT. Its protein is CASSRDRGDQPQHF.

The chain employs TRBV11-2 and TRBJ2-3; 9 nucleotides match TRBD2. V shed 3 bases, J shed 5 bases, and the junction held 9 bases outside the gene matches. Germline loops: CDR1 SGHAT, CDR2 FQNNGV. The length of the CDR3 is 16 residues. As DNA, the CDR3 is TGTGCCAGCAGCTTGGGGGCTGCGGGAGGGTTAGATACGCAGTATTTT. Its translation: CASSLGAAGGLDTQYF.

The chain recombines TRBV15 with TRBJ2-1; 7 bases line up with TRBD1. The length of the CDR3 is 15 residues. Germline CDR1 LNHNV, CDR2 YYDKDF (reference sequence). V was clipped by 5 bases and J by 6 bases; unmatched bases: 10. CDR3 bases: TGTGCCACCAGCCCAGGGGGTGAACAGTTCAATGAGCAGTTCTTC. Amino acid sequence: CATSPGGEQFNEQFF.

CDR3 residues: CASSPDAGSTEAFF. The CDR3 DNA reads as TGTGCCAGTAGTCCGGACGCGGGGAGCACTGAAGCTTTCTTT. The J gene is TRBJ1-1, the V gene TRBV19; D is uncertain. CDR3 length: 14 residues. CDR1 is LNHDA, CDR2 SQIVND, per germline (reference sequence). Trimming took 5 bases from V and 4 from J, leaving 14 bases between them.

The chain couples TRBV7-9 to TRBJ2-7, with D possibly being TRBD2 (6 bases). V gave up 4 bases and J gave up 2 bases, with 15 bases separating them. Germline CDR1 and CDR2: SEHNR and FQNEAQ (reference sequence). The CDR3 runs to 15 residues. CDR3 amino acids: CASSSPYGGAYEQYF. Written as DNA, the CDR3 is TGTGCCAGCAGCTCGCCCTACGGGGGAGCCTACGAGCAGTACTTC.

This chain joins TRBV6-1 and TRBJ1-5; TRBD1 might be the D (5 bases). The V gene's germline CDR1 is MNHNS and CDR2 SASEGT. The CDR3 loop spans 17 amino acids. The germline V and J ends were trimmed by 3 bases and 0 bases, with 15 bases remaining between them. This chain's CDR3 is CASSEGGTEYSNQPQHF. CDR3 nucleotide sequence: TGTGCCAGCAGTGAGGGGGGGACGGAGTATAGCAATCAGCCCCAGCATTTT.

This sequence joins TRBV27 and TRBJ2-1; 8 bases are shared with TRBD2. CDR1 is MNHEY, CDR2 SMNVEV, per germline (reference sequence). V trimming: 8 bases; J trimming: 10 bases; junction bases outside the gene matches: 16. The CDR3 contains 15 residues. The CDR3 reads CASGLLAGAFREQFF. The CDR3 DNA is TGTGCCAGCGGGTTGCTAGCGGGCGCTTTTCGGGAGCAGTTCTTC.

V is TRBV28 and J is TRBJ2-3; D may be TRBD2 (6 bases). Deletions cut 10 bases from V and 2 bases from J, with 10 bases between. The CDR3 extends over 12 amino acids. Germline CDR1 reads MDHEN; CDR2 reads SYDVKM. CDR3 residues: CAIGGNTDTQYF. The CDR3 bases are TGTGCCATCGGCGGGAACACAGATACGCAGTATTTT.

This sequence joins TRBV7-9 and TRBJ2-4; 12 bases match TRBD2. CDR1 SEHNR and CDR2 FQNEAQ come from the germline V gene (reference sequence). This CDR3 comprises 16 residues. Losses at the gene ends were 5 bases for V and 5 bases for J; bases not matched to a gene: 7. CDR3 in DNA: TGTGCCAGCAGCCCGCAACTAGCGGGAGGACAAAACATTCAGTACTTC. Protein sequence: CASSPQLAGGQNIQYF.

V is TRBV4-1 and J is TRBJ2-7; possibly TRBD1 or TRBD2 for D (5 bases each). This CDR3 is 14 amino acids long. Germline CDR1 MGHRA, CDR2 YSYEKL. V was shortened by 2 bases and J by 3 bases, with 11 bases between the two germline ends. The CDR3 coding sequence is TGCGCCAGCAGCCAACGGGACCGTGGCTACGAGCAGTACTTC. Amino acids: CASSQRDRGYEQYF.

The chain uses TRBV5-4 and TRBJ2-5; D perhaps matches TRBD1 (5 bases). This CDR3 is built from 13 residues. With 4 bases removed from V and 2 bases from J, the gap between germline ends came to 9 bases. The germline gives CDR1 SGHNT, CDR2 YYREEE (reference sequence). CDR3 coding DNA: TGTGCCAGCAGCGTGACAGAACAAGAGACCCAGTACTTC. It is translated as CASSVTEQETQYF.

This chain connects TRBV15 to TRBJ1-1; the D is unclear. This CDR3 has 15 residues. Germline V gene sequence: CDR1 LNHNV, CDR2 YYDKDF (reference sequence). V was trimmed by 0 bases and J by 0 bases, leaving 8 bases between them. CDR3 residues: CATSRDYGMNTEAFF. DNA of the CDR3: TGTGCCACCAGCAGAGATTACGGCATGAACACTGAAGCTTTCTTT.

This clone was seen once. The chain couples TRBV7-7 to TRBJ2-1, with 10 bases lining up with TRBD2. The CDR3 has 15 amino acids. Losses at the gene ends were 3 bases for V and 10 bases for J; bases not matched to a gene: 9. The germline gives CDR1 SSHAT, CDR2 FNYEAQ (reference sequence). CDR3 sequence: CASSFGAGGPWEQFF. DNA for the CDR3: TGTGCCAGCAGCTTCGGAGCGGGAGGGCCCTGGGAGCAGTTCTTC.

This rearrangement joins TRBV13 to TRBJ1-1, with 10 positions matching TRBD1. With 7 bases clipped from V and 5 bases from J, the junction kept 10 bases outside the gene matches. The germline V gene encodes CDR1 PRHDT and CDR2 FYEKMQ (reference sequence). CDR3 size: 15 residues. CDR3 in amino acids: CASIPGQGTGTEAFF. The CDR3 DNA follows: TGTGCCAGCATCCCGGGACAGGGGACGGGGACTGAAGCTTTCTTT.